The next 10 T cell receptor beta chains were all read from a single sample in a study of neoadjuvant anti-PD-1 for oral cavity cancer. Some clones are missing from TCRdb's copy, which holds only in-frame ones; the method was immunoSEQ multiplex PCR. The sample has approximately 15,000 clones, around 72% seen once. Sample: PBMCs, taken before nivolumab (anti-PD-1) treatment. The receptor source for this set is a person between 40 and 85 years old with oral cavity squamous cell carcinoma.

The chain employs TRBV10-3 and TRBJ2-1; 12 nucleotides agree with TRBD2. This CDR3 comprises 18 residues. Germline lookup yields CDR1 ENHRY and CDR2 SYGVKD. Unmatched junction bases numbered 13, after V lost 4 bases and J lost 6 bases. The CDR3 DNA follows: TGTGCCATCAGTGCAAGCGTAACAGGACTAGCGGGAAGCAATGAGCAGTTCTTC. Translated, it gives CAISASVTGLAGSNEQFF.

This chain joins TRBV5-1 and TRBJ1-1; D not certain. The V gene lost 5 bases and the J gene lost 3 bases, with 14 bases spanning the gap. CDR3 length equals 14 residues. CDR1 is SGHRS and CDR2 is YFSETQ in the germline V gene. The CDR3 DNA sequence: TGCGCCAGCAGGGAGGGATCGTCGGACACTGAAGCTTTCTTT. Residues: CASREGSSDTEAFF.

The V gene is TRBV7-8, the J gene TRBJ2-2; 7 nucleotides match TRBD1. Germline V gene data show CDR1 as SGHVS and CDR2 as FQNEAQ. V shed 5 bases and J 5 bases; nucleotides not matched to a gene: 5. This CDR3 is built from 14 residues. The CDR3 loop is CASSVDRVTGELFF. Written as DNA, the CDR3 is TGTGCCAGCAGCGTAGACAGGGTAACCGGGGAGCTGTTTTTT.

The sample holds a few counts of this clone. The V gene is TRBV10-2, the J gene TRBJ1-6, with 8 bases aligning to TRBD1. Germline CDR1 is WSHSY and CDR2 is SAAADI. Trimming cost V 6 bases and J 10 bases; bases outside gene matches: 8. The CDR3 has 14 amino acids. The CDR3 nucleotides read TGCGCCAGCAGCCCGGACAGGGCGGTGTCACCCCTCCACTTT. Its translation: CASSPDRAVSPLHF.

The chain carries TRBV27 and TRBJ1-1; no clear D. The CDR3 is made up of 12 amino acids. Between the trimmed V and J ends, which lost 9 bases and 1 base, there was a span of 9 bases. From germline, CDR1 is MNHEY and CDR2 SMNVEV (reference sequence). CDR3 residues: CASMGGNTEAFF. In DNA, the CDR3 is TGTGCCAGTATGGGAGGGAACACTGAAGCTTTCTTT.

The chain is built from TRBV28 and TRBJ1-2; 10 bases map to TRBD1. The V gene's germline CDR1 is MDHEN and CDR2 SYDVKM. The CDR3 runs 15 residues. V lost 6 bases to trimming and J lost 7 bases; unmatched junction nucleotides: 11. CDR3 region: CASSPPGQGKSGYTF. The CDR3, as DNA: TGTGCCAGCAGCCCCCCGGGACAGGGGAAATCTGGCTACACCTTC.

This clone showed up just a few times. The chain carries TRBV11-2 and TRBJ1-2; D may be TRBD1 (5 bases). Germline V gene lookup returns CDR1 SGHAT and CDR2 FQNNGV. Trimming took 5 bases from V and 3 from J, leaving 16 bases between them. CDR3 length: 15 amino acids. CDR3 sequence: CASSRSGGRDYGYTF. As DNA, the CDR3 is TGTGCCAGCAGCCGAAGCGGGGGACGGGACTATGGCTACACCTTC.

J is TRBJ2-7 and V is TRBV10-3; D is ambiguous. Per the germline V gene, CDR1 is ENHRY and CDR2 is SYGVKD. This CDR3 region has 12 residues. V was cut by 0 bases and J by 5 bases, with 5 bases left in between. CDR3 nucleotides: TGTGCCATCAGTGAGTCAGTCCACGAGCAGTACTTC. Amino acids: CAISESVHEQYF.

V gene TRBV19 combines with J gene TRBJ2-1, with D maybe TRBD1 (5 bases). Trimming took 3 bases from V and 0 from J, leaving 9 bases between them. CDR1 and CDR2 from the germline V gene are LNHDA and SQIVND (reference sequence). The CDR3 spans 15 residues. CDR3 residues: CASSIVGLSYNEQFF. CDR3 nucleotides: TGTGCCAGTAGTATTGTGGGGCTCTCCTACAATGAGCAGTTCTTC.

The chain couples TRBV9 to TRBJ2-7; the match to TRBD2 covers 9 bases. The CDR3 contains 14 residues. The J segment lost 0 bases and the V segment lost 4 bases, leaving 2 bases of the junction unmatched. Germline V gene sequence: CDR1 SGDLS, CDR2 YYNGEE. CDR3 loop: CASSLAGNSYEQYF. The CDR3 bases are TGTGCCAGCAGCCTAGCGGGGAACTCCTACGAGCAGTACTTC.